This T cell receptor beta chain was captured in a study of blood T cell repertoires in COVID-19. CDR1 LGHDT and CDR2 YNNKEL come from the germline V gene (reference sequence). With V trimmed by 4 bases and J by 4 bases, 10 bases remained unmatched. There are 15 residues in the CDR3. Assay used: immunoSEQ multiplex PCR; TCRdb lists only in-frame clones, some missing. The profile shows about 210,000 clones, roughly 87% of them singletons. Sequencing was performed on PBMCs or T cells enriched from blood (not recorded which). The clonotype was recovered from a man younger than 35 with acute COVID-19. V is TRBV3-1 (or the pseudogene TRBV3-2) and J is TRBJ2-7; 7 bases line up with TRBD2. As DNA, the CDR3 is TGTGCCAGCAGCCCCCTGGCGGGAGTAGGGTACGAGCAGTACTTC. Translation: CASSPLAGVGYEQYF.